The T cell receptor (beta chain) under discussion was sequenced for a study of blood T cell repertoires in COVID-19. Original data processing: Nucleated cell number was recorded as an estimate derived from reference gene primer amplification. The repertoire was sequenced with immunoSEQ multiplex PCR; TCRdb's copy has only in-frame clones and lacks some. Clonal size and the V and J genes are those of that table, whereas D and trimming came from the DNA. The sample holds 88,000 or so clones, around four fifths seen once. This CDR3 spans 12 amino acids. The V end lost 8 bases, the J end lost 10 bases, and 14 bases lay between the germline ends. The V gene's germline CDR1 is MDHEN and CDR2 SYDVKM.

The origin of this receptor is a human donor in a cohort sampled during active COVID-19. This chain uses TRBV28 with TRBJ1-4; D not certain. Sequenced input: peripheral blood. DNA of the CDR3: TGTGCCAGCCAGTTTCCCAGAGGAAAACTGTTTTTT. Translating it yields CASQFPRGKLFF.